The present T cell receptor beta chain was sequenced within a study of blood T cell repertoires in COVID-19. Study in general: From the United States, Italy and Spain came samples of acute and convalescent COVID-19. T cells, B-cell-depleted T cells, or PBMCs provided the cDNA or gDNA that served as material.

The CDR3 sequence is 15 residues long. Germline V lookup: CDR1 SGDLS, CDR2 YYNGEE. V was clipped by 4 bases and J by 4 bases; unmatched bases: 10. Original data processing: Amplified reference gene primers provided the basis for estimating nucleated cell counts. Assay: immunoSEQ multiplex PCR; the TCRdb copy retains only in-frame clones and omits some. The V and J calls and clone size are taken from that table; D and trimming were inferred from the DNA. The sample includes some 150,000 clones, approximately 81% of them seen just once. The sequencing sample was made of peripheral blood. The rearrangement uses TRBV9 and TRBJ2-5; the match to TRBD2 covers 7 bases. This receptor was identified in a man aged 35 to 55 with acute or convalescent COVID-19. The CDR3 DNA reads as TGTGCCAGCAGCTCGAGCGGGGCAGGACTAGAGACCCAGTACTTC. Translation: CASSSSGAGLETQYF.